This T cell receptor beta chain was observed in a study of blood T cells in healthy people across ages (dated by TCRdb to 2014 to 2015). Study-level background: In model experiments, roughly one uniquely barcoded TCR beta cDNA molecule per two T cells was captured by template switching. Using deep sequencing normalized with unique cDNA molecular identifiers, the study measured how TCR beta repertoire diversity changes with age. Using the same blood draw, the study looked at two additional independent replicas of 1 million unique cDNA reads for two donors, one aged 18 to 29 and the other aged 80 or older. Four age groups were formed from the donors: young (average approximately 15 years), middle-aged (around 41), aged (around 62) and long-lived (around 80). The investigation overall reported the following: Compared with the aged group, the long-lived group had more naive CD4+ T cells, fewer expanded clones and increased TCR diversity, a pattern suggesting age selection. Because the CMV infection status of the donors was unknown, age-related changes in expanded clonotypes may potentially have been confounded. Since profiling was done on bulk unsorted PBMCs, naive and antigen-experienced compartments could not be conclusively compared. Observed TCR beta diversity per million T cells fell roughly linearly with age, and a significant reduction was already apparent by age roughly 40. Observed TCR beta diversity correlated strongly with the percentage of naive T cells measured by flow cytometry. Estimates of total diversity based on one million sequenced T cells were regarded as lower bounds and as underestimates.

Systemically healthy Caucasian individuals from Russia, some 40 in total and aged about 6 to 100 years, were included as donors. Each donor gave around 9.9 milliliters of peripheral blood, collected into EDTA-treated Vacutainer tubes. Ficoll-Paque density-gradient centrifugation was used to isolate PBMCs, with at least 6.5 million per sample. Total RNA was extracted from PBMCs with Trizol reagent, with at least 6 micrograms obtained per sample. For every donor, flow cytometry on a PBMC aliquot measured the percentage of naive CD45RAhigh/CD27high T cells. From the germline V gene, CDR1 is LGHNA and CDR2 is YNFKEQ. The germline V and J ends show losses of 1 base and 8 bases respectively, and no gene match explains 5 bases of the junction. The CDR3, cysteine through phenylalanine, is 17 amino acids long. Here the CDR3 DNA is all that survives: 51 bases in frame from base 1. Library preparation was by 5' RACE. The sequencer listed for this sample is Illumina HiSeq 2500. A second PCR of about 7 to 12 cycles was run with a J-beta primer mix and a sample-barcoded 5' primer. Each TCR beta cDNA molecule received a unique molecular identifier from a template-switch 5' adaptor carrying 12 random nucleotides. At least 3 million CDR3-containing paired-end reads were obtained from each sample. First-strand cDNA was synthesized from all RNA with the Mint cDNA synthesis kit, primed by a TRBC-specific oligonucleotide. After uracil-DNA glycosylase treatment, a first 18-cycle PCR used universal primers M1SS and BC2_uni_R on all cDNA. For the original study's pipeline: For normalization, 1 million high-quality reads, each with a distinct molecular identifier, were randomly selected from each sample. Instead of being binned into consensus sequences, reads with shared molecular identifiers were discarded. CDR3 identification, clonotype clustering and error correction used MiTCR with a Q25 quality threshold and the strictest error-elimination algorithm. A nonparametric unseen species model using Euler transformation provided a lower-bound estimate of total TCR beta diversity. In-frame beta chains were kept once TCRdb had trimmed the public reads at Q25 with fastp and called clones with MiXCR. Duplicate CDR3 protein sequences are folded into a single record with the most common DNA and genes. The V and J calls and clone size are TCRdb's, not the authors'. The sample records some 930,000 distinct CDR3 sequences, under 35% of which are singletons. Together, the top ten hold more than 8.5% of the sample.

About this clonotype itself: Its antigen is unknown. Base qualities were left out, and no much larger clone turns up one base away.

These data were also filed under a second study, of T cells of mothers and their children. The other study reports the following: Nine systemically healthy Caucasian individuals served as donors, namely three mothers together with their six children. cDNA synthesis consumed the entire amount of extracted RNA, loaded at approximately 1.5 ug RNA in each 15 ul reaction. In the second PCR, the M1S primer introduced both the sample barcodes and 2-4 random nucleotides. Over 10 million TCR beta CDR3 reads came from each mother, compared with several million reads from each child. In both related and unrelated pairs, thymic selection shapes the output of TCR recombination in a similar way, with inherited differences having only a minor effect. Normalized repertoire overlap was always found to be slightly, but never significantly, higher in related mother-child pairs than in unrelated mother-child pairs. No persistent microchimeric T cell clones were detected, at a sensitivity of approximately 110 clones per million clonotypes. In the study, deep NGS was used to compare the TCR beta repertoires of mothers and children, and features distinguishing related mother-child pairs from unrelated individuals were sought. Mothers averaged approximately 41 +/- 4 years of age and children averaged about 12 +/- 4 years. After adapters were ligated using NEBNext reagents, the libraries underwent 100+100 nt paired-end sequencing on an Illumina HiSeq 2000. To avoid cross-contamination, the mother libraries and the child libraries were prepared a month apart and sequenced in separate runs. For each donor, between roughly 500,000 and 2,300,000 distinct TCR beta clonotypes were identified. Naive TCR beta clonotypes were estimated from low-frequency clonotypes matched to each donor's FACS-determined naive share, without sorting.

The sequence links TRBV4-2 to TRBJ2-2; 15 of the junction bases match TRBD2. This receptor was obtained from a woman aged 35 to 49 in good health. Material: blood. At the DNA level, the sequence is TGTGCCAGCAGCCAAGTCCGGACTAGCGGGGGGGCAGGGGAGCTGTTTTTT. The translation is CASSQVRTSGGAGELFF.